This TCR beta chain is from a study of blood T cell repertoires in COVID-19. The length of the CDR3 is 14 residues. Germline V gene lookup returns CDR1 MGHRA and CDR2 YSYEKL. The J segment lost 7 bases and the V segment lost 8 bases, leaving 5 bases of the junction unmatched. Libraries were prepared by immunoSEQ multiplex PCR; TCRdb keeps only in-frame clonotypes and omits some of them. The table lists around 200,000 clones, roughly 80% of them singletons. Sequencing used peripheral blood. The sequence was obtained from a human donor in a cohort sampled during active COVID-19. This chain uses TRBV4-1 with TRBJ1-6; 10 bases agree with TRBD1. CDR3 in DNA: TGCGCCAGCTCGGGGGGACAGGGGAATTCACCCCTCCACTTT. It specifies CASSGGQGNSPLHF.